Ten or more counts support the clone carrying this TCR beta chain. Its matching antigen is unknown. TCRdb reprocessed the RT-PCR reads with MiXCR, giving one entry per CDR3 protein. The sample records around 530,000 distinct CDR3 sequences, about an eighth being singletons. This sample was included in a study of response to subunit inactivated influenza vaccine. Study conclusions and caveats: It was the authors' suggestion that each seasonal influenza vaccination recruits few new T cells.

The CDR3 contains 13 residues. Trimming at V came to 4 bases and at J to 2 bases, leaving 2 bases not matched to a gene. Looked up from germline, CDR1 is ENHRY and CDR2 is SYGVKD. The J gene is TRBJ2-7, the V gene TRBV10-3; 7 bases are shared with TRBD1. The material sequenced was PBMCs from blood, taken on the day of vaccination. The receptor was isolated from a man in his fifties or sixties who received an inactivated influenza vaccine. DNA of the CDR3: TGTGCCATCAGTGCGGACAGGACCTACGAGCAGTACTTC. Translation gives CAISADRTYEQYF.